One T cell receptor (beta chain) is described in this entry. Trimming removed 5 bases at V and 4 bases at J, with 14 bases between. This CDR3 has 14 amino acids. Germline CDR1 and CDR2: SEHNR and FQNEAQ (reference sequence). This record comes from a study of T cell responses to AZD1222 COVID-19 vaccine. The repertoire was sequenced with immunoSEQ multiplex PCR; TCRdb's copy has only in-frame clones and lacks some. The sample has roughly 120,000 clones; around 88% are singletons. V gene TRBV7-9 combines with J gene TRBJ1-1; D remains ambiguous. Sample: peripheral blood, taken on day 0 of AZD1222 vaccination. The receptor was derived from an adult in good health. DNA of the CDR3: TGTGCCAGCAGCCAGCAAAGAGAGGGCACTGAAGCTTTCTTT. This translates into CASSQQREGTEAFF.